Below are 24 T cell receptor beta chains sequenced from a single sample in a study of T cell repertoires in cytomegalovirus infection. TCRdb analysed the reads with MiXCR anew, one entry per CDR3 protein. Here the sample spans roughly 320,000 distinct CDR3 sequences, 9.6% being singletons. Sequencing was done on a sample of PBMCs. The receptors were sampled from a human donor in good health (CMV status not recorded). Some clones in this sample may be carry-over from other donors' samples.

This clonotype was recorded at least ten times. The chain is built from TRBV20-1 and TRBJ2-7; tentative D call: TRBD1 (5 bases). This CDR3 has 13 residues. The V gene lost 2 bases and the J gene lost 4 bases, with 12 bases spanning the gap. In germline, CDR1 is DFQATT, CDR2 SNEGSKA (reference sequence). This chain's CDR3 is CSARTGSPYEQYF. The CDR3 bases are TGCAGTGCTAGAACAGGCTCCCCGTACGAGCAGTACTTC.

This clonotype was picked up a small number of times. This rearrangement joins TRBV20-1 to TRBJ1-5; D is unresolved. From germline, CDR1 is DFQATT and CDR2 SNEGSKA (reference sequence). Deletions cut 6 bases from V and 5 bases from J, with 14 bases between. This CDR3 contains 13 residues. This CDR3 is CSAATGSYQPQHF. DNA for the CDR3: TGCAGTGCAGCTACGGGGAGTTATCAGCCCCAGCATTTT.

As concerns this clonotype: A much larger clone is a single base away; this may be a read error. The chain carries TRBV6-6 and TRBJ1-1; 7 bases are shared with TRBD1. Trimming at V came to 7 bases and at J to 12 bases, leaving 8 bases not matched to a gene. From germline, CDR1 is MNHNY and CDR2 SVGAGI (reference sequence). The CDR3 loop spans 11 amino acids. Here the CDR3 DNA reads TGTGCCAGCAATCTAGGACAGGTACCTTTCTTT. Its protein product is CASNLGQVPFF.

This clonotype was seen once. The CDR3 is CASRSTVWGEQYV. DNA of the CDR3: TGTGCCAGCAGGTCGACCGTATGGGGTGAGCAGTACGTC. The chain is built from TRBV28 and TRBJ2-7, with D unresolved. V lost 6 bases to trimming and J lost 7 bases, with 16 bases between them. Germline lookup yields CDR1 MDHEN and CDR2 SYDVKM. The CDR3 loop spans 13 amino acids.

V is TRBV7-3 and J is TRBJ2-1, with D uncertain. With 5 bases removed from V and 3 bases from J, the gap between germline ends came to 14 bases. This CDR3 has 15 residues. Germline-derived CDR1 and CDR2 are SGHTA and FQGTGA. CDR3 loop: CASSLSGHNYNEQFF. The CDR3 DNA reads TGTGCCAGCAGCCTTTCTGGGCACAACTACAATGAGCAGTTCTTC.

CDR3 protein: CASSTTGGTNEKLFF. The CDR3 bases are TGCGCCAGCAGCACCACAGGGGGAACTAATGAAAAACTGTTTTTT. The chain has TRBV5-1 and TRBJ1-4; 8 bases align to TRBD1. V was pared by 4 bases and J by 1 base, with 3 bases of the junction left unmatched. CDR3 length: 15 residues. In germline, CDR1 is SGHRS, CDR2 YFSETQ.

This clonotype has at least ten counts. The rearrangement joins TRBV7-9 to TRBJ2-5, with TRBD1 matching over 7 bases. CDR1 is SEHNR and CDR2 is FQNEAQ in the germline V gene (reference sequence). The CDR3 has 19 residues. V dropped 1 base and J dropped 3; count of bases not matched to a gene: 17. The CDR3 nucleotides are TGTGCCAGCAGCTTAGTTTACTATGTCGCCGGGACAGCTAAAGAGACCCAGTACTTC. Translating gives CASSLVYYVAGTAKETQYF. Filled out from reference TRBV7-9 and TRBJ2-5, the complete variable domain reads DTGVSQNPRHKITKRGQNVTFRCDPISEHNRLYWYRQTLGQGPEFLTYFQNEAQLEKSRLLSDRFSAERPKGSFSTLEIQRTEQGDSAMYLCASSLVYYVAGTAKETQYFGPGTRLLVL.

This clonotype was recorded many times. The rearrangement joins TRBV7-2 to TRBJ2-1; D not resolved. The germline V and J ends were trimmed by 1 base and 0 bases, with 4 bases remaining between them. The CDR3 is 14 residues long. CDR1 and CDR2 from the germline V gene are SGHTA and FQGNSA. CDR3 region: CASSLVSSYNEQFF. In DNA form, the CDR3 reads TGTGCCAGCAGCTTAGTCAGCTCCTACAATGAGCAGTTCTTC.

Many counts were recorded for this clonotype. The V and J genes are TRBV6-1 and TRBJ2-6, with 8 positions matching TRBD1. The length of the CDR3 is 16 residues. V shed 6 bases and J 0 bases; nucleotides not matched to a gene: 4. Germline CDR1 MNHNS, CDR2 SASEGT. As DNA, the CDR3 is TGTGCCAGCAGAGGGACAGGCCTCTCTGGGGCCAACGTCCTGACTTTC. As protein: CASRGTGLSGANVLTF.

This clonotype showed up many times. The chain joins TRBV7-9 to TRBJ1-2, with a weak D call TRBD1 (5 bases). This CDR3 is built from 14 residues. V was trimmed by 5 bases and J by 7 bases, leaving 17 bases between them. Germline assignment: CDR1 SEHNR and CDR2 FQNEAQ (reference sequence). The CDR3 sequence is CASSLVGGAAGYTF. The CDR3 DNA follows: TGTGCCAGCAGCCTCGTGGGAGGGGCGGCTGGCTACACCTTC.

The chain combines TRBV7-9 with TRBJ1-1; 7 nucleotides agree with TRBD1. Trimming took 4 bases from V and 2 from J; bases not matched to a gene: 10. CDR3 length equals 16 residues. Germline V lookup: CDR1 SEHNR, CDR2 FQNEAQ (reference sequence). CDR3 loop: CASSYPPGQPNTEAFF. CDR3 sequence (DNA): TGTGCCAGCAGCTATCCCCCGGGACAGCCAAACACTGAAGCTTTCTTT.

This clonotype showed up many times. This chain links TRBV7-2 with TRBJ1-1, with D tentatively TRBD1 (6 bases). This CDR3 has 14 residues. Deletions cut 5 bases from V and 5 bases from J, with 15 bases between. Looked up from germline, CDR1 is SGHTA and CDR2 is FQGNSA. This chain's CDR3 is CASSMQGRGTEAFF. CDR3 in DNA: TGTGCCAGCAGCATGCAGGGGAGGGGAACTGAAGCTTTCTTT. Filled out from reference TRBV7-2 and TRBJ1-1, the complete variable domain reads GAGVSQSPSNKVTEKGKDVELRCDPISGHTALYWYRQSLGQGLEFLIYFQGNSAPDKSGLPSDRFSAERTGGSVSTLTIQRTQQEDSAVYLCASSMQGRGTEAFFGQGTRLTVV.

This clonotype occurred many times. The chain uses TRBV6-2 or TRBV6-3 and TRBJ2-7; the D gene is possibly TRBD1 (7 bases). CDR3 size: 16 residues. Trimming left V 2 bases short and J 0 bases short, with 14 bases between. Germline V CDR1 and CDR2: MNHEY, SVGEGT. DNA for the CDR3: TGTGCCAGCAGTTACGAGGAGGGGGCCTTCTCCTACGAGCAGTACGTC. This translates into CASSYEEGAFSYEQYV.

The table lists this clonotype with many counts. The chain combines TRBV6-5 with TRBJ2-5; the match to TRBD1 covers 7 bases. Germline V gene sequence: CDR1 MNHEY, CDR2 SVGAGI. Unmatched junction bases numbered 5, after V lost 0 bases and J lost 4 bases. The CDR3 covers 15 residues. CDR3 nucleotides: TGTGCCAGCAGTTACTCAACAGGGGCCCTAGAGACCCAGTACTTC. Its translation is CASSYSTGALETQYF.

This clonotype occurred many times. J is TRBJ2-7 and V is TRBV7-2, with a tentative D call TRBD2 (5 bases). V shed 2 bases and J shed 5 bases, with 10 bases lying between them. The CDR3 is made up of 13 amino acids. Germline CDR1 SGHTA, CDR2 FQGNSA. CDR3 amino acids: CASSLFGINEQYF. CDR3 coding DNA: TGTGCCAGCAGCTTATTCGGGATCAACGAGCAGTACTTC.

There are many counts of this clonotype. The chain has TRBV20-1 and TRBJ1-2, with D perhaps matching TRBD1 (5 bases). CDR1 is DFQATT, CDR2 SNEGSKA, per germline (reference sequence). The CDR3 totals 12 residues. V was cut by 6 bases and J by 6 bases, with 14 bases left in between. CDR3 residues: CSAPTGTNGYTF. The CDR3 DNA sequence: TGCAGTGCCCCAACGGGGACGAATGGCTACACCTTC.

The table lists this clonotype with many counts. The chain has TRBV7-2 and TRBJ1-2; D is ambiguous. The CDR3 sequence is 12 residues long. Germline loops: CDR1 SGHTA, CDR2 FQGNSA. The V gene lost 6 bases and the J gene lost 0 bases, with 5 bases spanning the gap. CDR3 sequence: CASSLANYGYTF. DNA for the CDR3: TGTGCCAGCAGTCTAGCTAACTATGGCTACACCTTC.

This chain links TRBV13 with TRBJ2-7; 7 positions agree with TRBD2. The CDR3 loop spans 13 amino acids. CDR1 is PRHDT and CDR2 is FYEKMQ in the germline V gene (reference sequence). J was trimmed by 7 bases and V by 5 bases; bases with no gene match: 8. The DNA for the CDR3 is TGTGCCAGCAGCCCCTGGGACTATTTTGAGCAGTACGTC. Amino acid sequence: CASSPWDYFEQYV.

This clonotype came up many times. The chain employs TRBV6-6 and TRBJ2-7; 8 nucleotides agree with TRBD1. Trimming took 6 bases from V and 0 from J; bases not matched to a gene: 1. Germline loops: CDR1 MNHNY, CDR2 SVGAGI (reference sequence). The CDR3 length is 13 residues. DNA for the CDR3: TGTGCCAGCAGCGGACAGGGCTCCTACGAGCAGTACTTC. Protein sequence: CASSGQGSYEQYF.

Comment on this clonotype: A much larger clone sits a single nucleotide away, making a read error possible. V usage is TRBV2 and J usage is TRBJ2-1; 10 nucleotides align to TRBD2. The CDR3 length is 15 residues. Per germline, CDR1 SNHLY and CDR2 FYNNEI. CDR3 sequence: CAGSEAGGLPNEQFF. CDR3 DNA: TGTGCCGGCAGTGAAGCGGGGGGGCTCCCCAATGAGCAGTTCTTC.

For the CDR3, the DNA is TGTGCCAGCAGTTCACACCGGGACACCACCTACGAGCAGTACTTC. This translates into CASSSHRDTTYEQYF. The rearrangement joins TRBV6-6 to TRBJ2-7, with D possibly matching TRBD1 (6 bases). CDR1 MNHNY and CDR2 SVGAGI come from the germline V gene (reference sequence). Trimming took 4 bases from V and 2 from J, leaving 15 bases between them. This CDR3 has 15 residues.

This clonotype occurred many times. The rearrangement uses TRBV6-5 and TRBJ1-1; no definite D call. The CDR3 extends over 16 amino acids. Trimming stripped 2 bases from V and 1 base from J, with 14 bases between. Germline values: CDR1 MNHEY, CDR2 SVGAGI. The CDR3 region is CASSYGSARRNTEAFF. The DNA of the CDR3 is TGTGCCAGCAGTTACGGTTCGGCTCGGAGGAACACTGAAGCTTTCTTT.

This clonotype was counted ten times or more. This rearrangement joins TRBV7-9 to TRBJ1-4; D is unresolved. Trimming removed 5 bases from V and 5 bases from J, with 15 bases in between. The CDR3 loop spans 15 amino acids. Germline V lookup: CDR1 SEHNR, CDR2 FQNEAQ (reference sequence). The CDR3 DNA reads as TGTGCCAGCAGCCGCCTCAGCGACCCAAATGAAAAACTGTTTTTT. The encoded protein is CASSRLSDPNEKLFF.

The sample holds many counts of this clonotype. The V call is TRBV20-1, the J call TRBJ2-7, with D perhaps matching TRBD1 or TRBD2 (5 bases each). Trimming pared 5 bases from V and 6 bases from J, leaving 14 bases between. Looked up from germline, CDR1 is DFQATT and CDR2 is SNEGSKA (reference sequence). The CDR3 runs 12 residues. The CDR3 reads CSAFYRDVEQYF. Here the CDR3 DNA reads TGCAGTGCTTTTTACCGGGACGTCGAGCAGTACTTC.